The rows below give T cell receptor beta chains drawn from one sample of a study of T-cell reconstitution after alpha-beta-depleted transplantation in children. TCRdb passed the PCR reads through MiXCR, listing each CDR3 protein once. The repertoire holds 530,000 or so distinct CDR3 sequences, 25% to 30% seen once, with 30% to 45% in the top ten. The material was PBMCs, obtained before TCRalphabeta/CD19-depleted stem cell transplant. The receptors stem from a boy in the first two years of life with Wiskott-Aldrich syndrome, due to receive a stem cell transplant. CDR3s include the opening cysteine and the closing phenylalanine or tryptophan. A D gene is named only where the DNA matches it firmly. Not all rows give a size; the values are once, few, many and, for expanded clones, a class.

NA	NA	TRBV3-1	TRBJ2-1	CASSLRDSHWAYNEQFF	TGTGCCAGCAGCCTCCGGGACTCCCACTGGGCCTACAATGAGCAGTTCTTC
NA	TRBD2	TRBV27	TRBJ2-1	CASSLFPETSGRSYNEQFF	TGTGCCAGCAGTCTATTTCCCGAGACTAGCGGGAGGTCCTACAATGAGCAGTTCTTC
NA	NA	TRBV30	TRBJ2-7	CAWSETYEQYF	TGTGCCTGGAGCGAAACCTACGAGCAGTACTTC
few	TRBD1	TRBV5-1	TRBJ2-7	CASSSPTGGPDEQYF	TGCGCCAGCAGCTCCCCGACAGGGGGACCTGACGAGCAGTACTTC
NA	NA	TRBV9	TRBJ1-5	CASSVGEGSQPQHF	TGTGCCAGCAGCGTAGGAGAGGGGAGTCAGCCCCAGCATTTT
NA	NA	TRBV15	TRBJ1-1	CATSRAGARNTEAFF	TGTGCCACCAGCAGGGCAGGGGCCCGGAACACTGAAGCTTTCTTT
NA	NA	TRBV29-1	TRBJ2-2	CSVSRGTGELFF	TGCAGCGTTTCCAGGGGCACCGGGGAGCTGTTTTTT
NA	NA	TRBV25-1	TRBJ2-7	CASSESRAQYF	TGTGCCAGCAGTGAATCACGGGCTCAGTACTTC
NA	TRBD2	TRBV7-2	TRBJ2-7	CASSATTSGTYEQYF	TGTGCCAGCAGCGCCACGACTAGCGGGACCTACGAGCAGTACTTC
NA	NA	TRBV20-1	TRBJ1-2	CSARATIYGYTF	TGCAGTGCTAGAGCTACAATCTATGGCTACACCTTC
few	TRBD2	TRBV5-8	TRBJ2-1	CASKLRTSGRNEQFF	TGTGCCAGCAAGCTTAGAACTAGCGGGAGGAATGAGCAGTTCTTC
many	TRBD2	TRBV5-1	TRBJ2-7	CASSLAGRGYEQYF	TGCGCCAGCAGCTTGGCCGGGAGGGGCTACGAGCAGTACTTC
NA	NA	TRBV29-1	TRBJ2-2	CSVEGAYTGELFF	TGCAGCGTTGAAGGGGCCTACACCGGGGAGCTGTTTTTT
few	TRBD1	TRBV5-1	TRBJ2-7	CASKWAAGTEYEQYF	TGCGCCAGCAAGTGGGCTGCTGGGACAGAGTACGAGCAGTACTTC
NA	TRBD1	TRBV28	TRBJ1-2	CASLKGQGLNYGYTF	TGTGCCAGCCTCAAAGGACAGGGGTTAAACTATGGCTACACCTTC
few	TRBD2	TRBV29-1	TRBJ2-4	CSGLGGLAAIQYF	TGCAGCGGCCTCGGGGGACTAGCGGCAATTCAGTACTTC
once	TRBD1	TRBV6-5	TRBJ2-2	CASSYPGGANGELFF	TGTGCCAGCAGTTACCCAGGGGGCGCAAACGGGGAGCTGTTTTTT
NA	TRBD2	TRBV19	TRBJ2-1	CASSSRLAGTIYNEQFF	TGTGCCAGTAGTTCAAGACTAGCGGGTACCATCTACAATGAGCAGTTCTTC
NA	TRBD2	TRBV7-8	TRBJ2-3	CASSLSAGESDTQYF	TGTGCCAGCAGCTTATCAGCGGGAGAGTCAGATACGCAGTATTTT
NA	NA	TRBV12-3/TRBV12-4	TRBJ2-2	CASSFWGGELFF	TGTGCCAGCAGTTTCTGGGGCGGGGAGCTGTTTTTT
NA	TRBD2	TRBV10-3	TRBJ2-1	CAISQGLAGNEQFF	TGTGCCATCAGTCAAGGACTAGCCGGCAATGAGCAGTTCTTC
NA	TRBD2	TRBV7-2	TRBJ2-1	CASSLEPSGSNEQFF	TGTGCCAGCAGCTTAGAACCTAGCGGCTCCAATGAGCAGTTCTTC
few	NA	TRBV5-1	TRBJ1-1	CASSLSGETEAFF	TGCGCCAGCAGCTTGTCAGGGGAAACTGAAGCTTTCTTT
NA	TRBD2	TRBV7-6	TRBJ2-5	CASSPGTRVETQYF	TGTGCCAGCAGCCCCGGGACTAGGGTAGAGACCCAGTACTTC
NA	TRBD1	TRBV27	TRBJ2-5	CASSTPGTGAQETQYF	TGTGCCAGCAGTACGCCCGGGACAGGGGCCCAAGAGACCCAGTACTTC
NA	NA	TRBV20-1	TRBJ2-1	CSARRPYNEQFF	TGCAGTGCTAGACGGCCCTACAATGAGCAGTTCTTC
few	TRBD2	TRBV6-1	TRBJ2-7	CASRNTGTSSYEQYF	TGTGCCAGCAGAAATACAGGGACTAGCTCCTACGAGCAGTACTTC
NA	TRBD2	TRBV12-3/TRBV12-4	TRBJ2-5	CASSLDIGRAYQETQYF	TGTGCCAGCAGTTTAGACATAGGGAGGGCATACCAAGAGACCCAGTACTTC
NA	TRBD1	TRBV6-5	TRBJ1-1	CASSYFPRGGTEAFF	TGTGCCAGCAGTTACTTCCCCAGGGGGGGCACTGAAGCTTTCTTT
NA	TRBD2	TRBV11-2	TRBJ2-3	CASSLAGRGTDTQYF	TGTGCCAGCAGCTTAGCCGGGAGGGGCACAGATACGCAGTATTTT
NA	NA	TRBV6-1	TRBJ2-3	CASSATWVTDTQYF	TGTGCCAGCAGTGCCACCTGGGTCACAGATACGCAGTATTTT
few	TRBD2	TRBV12-3/TRBV12-4	TRBJ2-1	CASSHATGLAYNEQFF	TGTGCCAGCAGTCACGCTACGGGACTAGCATACAATGAGCAGTTCTTC
few	NA	TRBV10-2	TRBJ2-7	CASSAGTSSYEQYF	TGCGCCAGCAGTGCGGGGACATCCTCCTACGAGCAGTACTTC
once	TRBD2	TRBV20-1	TRBJ2-1	CSAIGTSDYNEQFF	TGCAGTGCTATTGGGACTAGCGACTACAATGAGCAGTTCTTC
few	NA	TRBV6-5	TRBJ1-6	CASSYSDGNSPLHF	TGTGCCAGCAGTTACTCGGACGGGAATTCACCCCTCCACTTT
NA	NA	TRBV3-1	TRBJ2-2	CASSQEGYGGELFF	TGTGCCAGCAGCCAGGAAGGGTACGGCGGGGAGCTGTTTTTT
few	NA	TRBV5-1	TRBJ2-6	CASRDSSGANVLTF	TGCGCCAGCCGAGACAGCTCTGGGGCCAACGTCCTGACTTTC
few	TRBD2	TRBV5-1	TRBJ2-1	CASSSFSGSSYNEQFF	TGCGCCAGCAGCTCGTTTAGCGGGAGCTCCTACAATGAGCAGTTCTTC